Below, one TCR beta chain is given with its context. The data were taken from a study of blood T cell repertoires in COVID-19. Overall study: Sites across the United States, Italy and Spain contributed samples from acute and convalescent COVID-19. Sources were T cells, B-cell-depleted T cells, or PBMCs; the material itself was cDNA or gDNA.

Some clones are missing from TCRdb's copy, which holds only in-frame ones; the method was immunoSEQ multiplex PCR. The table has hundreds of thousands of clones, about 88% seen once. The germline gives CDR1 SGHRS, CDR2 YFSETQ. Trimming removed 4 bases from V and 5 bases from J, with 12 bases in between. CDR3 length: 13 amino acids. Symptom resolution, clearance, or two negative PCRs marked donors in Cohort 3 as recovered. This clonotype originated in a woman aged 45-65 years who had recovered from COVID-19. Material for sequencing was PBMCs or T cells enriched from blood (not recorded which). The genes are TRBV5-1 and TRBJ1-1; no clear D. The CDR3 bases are TGCGCCAGCAGCCTCGAGACCGGGACTGAAGCTTTCTTT. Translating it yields CASSLETGTEAFF.